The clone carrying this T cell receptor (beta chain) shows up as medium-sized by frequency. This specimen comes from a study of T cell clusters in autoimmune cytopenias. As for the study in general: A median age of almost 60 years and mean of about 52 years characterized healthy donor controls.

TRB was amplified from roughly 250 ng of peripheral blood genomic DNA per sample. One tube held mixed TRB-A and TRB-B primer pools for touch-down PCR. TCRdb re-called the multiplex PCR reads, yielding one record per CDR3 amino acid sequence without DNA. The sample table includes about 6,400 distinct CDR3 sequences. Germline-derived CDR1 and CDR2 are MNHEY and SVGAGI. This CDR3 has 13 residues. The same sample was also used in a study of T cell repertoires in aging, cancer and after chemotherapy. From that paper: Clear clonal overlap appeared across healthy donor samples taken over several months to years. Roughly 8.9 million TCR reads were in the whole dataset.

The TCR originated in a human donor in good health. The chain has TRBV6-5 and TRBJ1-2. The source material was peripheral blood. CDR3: CASSYRHSHGYTF.